The clone carrying this TCR beta chain came up a few times. As yet, its antigen is unknown. This CDR3 has 16 amino acids. Germline CDR1 and CDR2: KGHSH and LQKENI. V shed 0 bases and J 6 bases; nucleotides not matched to a gene: 6. These data belong to a study of cytomegalovirus exposure and HLA in healthy donors. Study conclusions and caveats: Later, an analysis showed that TCR beta chains associated with HLA were more clonally expanded than others that were equally common. Some public TCRs appeared in many individuals, while most sequences were rare.

Regarding donors, all were healthy bone marrow donors. PCR amplification relied on 60 Vbeta primers (plus 13 Jbeta primers). TCRdb's table, derived via immunoSEQ multiplex PCR, lists solely in-frame clones and lacks some. The sample has some 87,000 clones, 60% to 85% seen once. This TCR derives from a man between 50 and 59 years old in good health and CMV-seropositive. Sequencing was performed on PBMCs. The chain couples TRBV18 to TRBJ2-2; 8 nucleotides match TRBD1. The CDR3 reads CASSPPATGVSGELFF. CDR3 bases: TGTGCCAGCTCACCACCTGCGACAGGGGTTTCCGGGGAGCTGTTTTTT. Full variable domain (outside the CDR3, taken from reference TRBV18 and TRBJ2-2): NAGVMQNPRHLVRRRGQEARLRCSPMKGHSHVYWYRQLPEEGLKFMVYLQKENIIDESGMPKERFSAEFPKEGPSILRIQQVVRGDSAAYFCASSPPATGVSGELFFGEGSRLTVL.